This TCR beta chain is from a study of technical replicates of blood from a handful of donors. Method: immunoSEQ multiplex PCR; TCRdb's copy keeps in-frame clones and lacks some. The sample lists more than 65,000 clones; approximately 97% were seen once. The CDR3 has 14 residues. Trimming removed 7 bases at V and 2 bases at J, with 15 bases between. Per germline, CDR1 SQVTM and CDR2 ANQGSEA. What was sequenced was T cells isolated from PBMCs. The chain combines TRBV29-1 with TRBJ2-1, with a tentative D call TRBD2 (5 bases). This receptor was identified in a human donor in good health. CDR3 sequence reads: CSGVMSGPYNEQFF. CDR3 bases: TGCAGCGGCGTTATGAGCGGACCCTACAATGAGCAGTTCTTC.